Each of the 23 T cell receptor beta chains below was sequenced from the same sample in a study of blood T cell repertoires in COVID-19. Generated by immunoSEQ multiplex PCR, the TCRdb table keeps only in-frame clones and is missing some. Counted here are around 140,000 clones, around 90% occurring once; the ten biggest clones make up about 1.5%. The sequenced sample consisted of peripheral blood. These receptors were collected from a woman aged 60-75 years with acute or convalescent COVID-19.

The chain joins TRBV6-5 to TRBJ1-5, with a possible D match to TRBD1 (6 bases). CDR1 MNHEY and CDR2 SVGAGI come from the germline V gene. Trimming removed 5 bases at V and 5 bases at J, with 10 bases between. The CDR3 has 13 residues. CDR3 in amino acids: CASSRGGDQPQHF. In nucleotides, the CDR3 is TGTGCCAGCAGTAGGGGGGGGGATCAGCCCCAGCATTTT.

The genes are TRBV28 and TRBJ1-5, with D unclear. Trimming removed 6 bases from V and 7 bases from J, with 13 bases in between. Germline lookup yields CDR1 MDHEN and CDR2 SYDVKM. The CDR3 is 13 amino acids. The CDR3 loop is CASRRRGEQPQHF. The CDR3 DNA is TGTGCCAGCAGGCGGCGGGGTGAGCAGCCCCAGCATTTT.

The V and J genes are TRBV7-3 and TRBJ2-1, with 8 bases lining up with TRBD1. The germline V gene encodes CDR1 SGHTA and CDR2 FQGTGA. This CDR3 contains 14 residues. With V trimmed by 2 bases and J by 7 bases, 4 bases remained unmatched. CDR3 DNA sequence: TGTGCCAGCAGCTTAGAGACAGGGGTAAATGAGCAGTTCTTC. Translated: CASSLETGVNEQFF.

The chain is built from TRBV6-2 or TRBV6-3 and TRBJ1-5; D is undetermined. This CDR3 is built from 14 residues. CDR1 MNHEY and CDR2 SVGEGT come from the germline V gene. V lost 4 bases, J lost 4 bases, and 11 bases lay in between. CDR3 DNA: TGTGCCAGCAGTTGGAGGCAGCTTAATCAGCCCCAGCATTTT. This gives the protein CASSWRQLNQPQHF.

This chain links TRBV30 with TRBJ1-2, with D hard to call. This CDR3 spans 13 amino acids. CDR1 and CDR2 from the germline V gene are GTSNPN and SVGIG (reference sequence). Trimming shortened V by 3 bases and J by 7 bases, and 15 bases separated the two germline ends. The CDR3 spells CAWRVRGEGGYTF. DNA of the CDR3: TGTGCCTGGAGGGTTCGGGGAGAGGGTGGCTACACCTTC.

This rearrangement joins TRBV28 to TRBJ1-2; 10 nucleotides align to TRBD1. The germline V gene encodes CDR1 MDHEN and CDR2 SYDVKM. V trimming: 5 bases; J trimming: 8 bases; junction bases outside the gene matches: 11. The CDR3 contains 15 residues. CDR3 sequence reads: CASSLTTGTGEGYTF. The CDR3 coding sequence is TGTGCCAGCAGTCTTACTACGGGGACAGGGGAGGGCTACACCTTC.

The CDR3 sequence: CASSSGQSRYSGNTIYF. The CDR3 DNA reads as TGTGCCAGCAGTTCAGGACAGAGTAGATACTCTGGAAACACCATATATTTT. This rearrangement joins TRBV28 to TRBJ1-3; a weak D match, TRBD1 (6 bases). CDR3 length: 17 amino acids. In germline, CDR1 is MDHEN, CDR2 SYDVKM. Trimming cost V 4 bases and J 0 bases, with 16 bases left between them.

The chain couples TRBV19 to TRBJ1-1; D may be TRBD1 (5 bases). V lost 2 bases to trimming and J lost 4 bases, with 11 bases between them. The CDR3 covers 14 residues. Germline V lookup: CDR1 LNHDA, CDR2 SQIVND (reference sequence). The CDR3 sequence is CASSIKGLGTEAFF. CDR3 nucleotide sequence: TGTGCCAGTAGTATAAAGGGACTAGGCACTGAAGCTTTCTTT.

The chain joins TRBV7-9 to TRBJ2-1; a weak D match, TRBD2 (5 bases). CDR3 length: 15 amino acids. The germline V gene has CDR1 SEHNR and CDR2 FQNEAQ (reference sequence). V dropped 2 bases and J dropped 4 bases, with 12 bases sitting between them. The CDR3 spells CASSLSGSLYNEQFF. CDR3 DNA: TGTGCCAGCAGCTTAAGCGGCTCCCTTTACAATGAGCAGTTCTTC.

V and J are TRBV24-1 and TRBJ1-2; D unresolved. This CDR3 region has 15 residues. With 2 bases removed from V and 5 bases from J, the gap between germline ends came to 14 bases. CDR1 KGHDR and CDR2 SFDVKD come from the germline V gene. The CDR3 bases are TGTGCCACCAGTGATTCCACCCTAGGCATGTATGGCTACACCTTC. Translating it yields CATSDSTLGMYGYTF.

V is TRBV3-1 (or the pseudogene TRBV3-2) and J is TRBJ2-5; a possible D gene is TRBD1 (6 bases). Trimming stripped 4 bases from V and 6 bases from J, with 12 bases between. This CDR3 comprises 13 residues. Germline CDR1 LGHDT, CDR2 YNNKEL (reference sequence). CDR3 DNA sequence: TGTGCCAGCAGCCGGGACATTTTAAAGACCCAGTACTTC. The encoded protein is CASSRDILKTQYF.

The gene calls are TRBV19 and TRBJ2-2; 10 positions match TRBD1. V dropped 5 bases and J dropped 4; count of bases not matched to a gene: 7. The CDR3 has 16 amino acids. Germline V gives CDR1 LNHDA, CDR2 SQIVND (reference sequence). CDR3 amino acids: CASSGRQGASTGELFF. The CDR3 DNA reads as TGTGCCAGTAGTGGGAGACAGGGGGCGAGCACCGGGGAGCTGTTTTTT.

The rearrangement links TRBV5-1 to TRBJ2-1; 9 bases are shared with TRBD1. The junction had 6 bases not matched to a gene; V was cut back by 4 bases and J by 7 bases. The V gene's germline CDR1 is SGHRS and CDR2 YFSETQ. There are 14 residues in the CDR3. Here the CDR3 DNA reads TGCGCCAGCAGCCCGGACAGGGGAAGGAATGAGCAGTTCTTC. This translates into CASSPDRGRNEQFF.

The chain carries TRBV29-1 and TRBJ1-1, with D tentatively TRBD1 (5 bases). From germline, CDR1 is SQVTM and CDR2 ANQGSEA. The CDR3 runs 17 residues. Trimming pared 5 bases from V and 4 bases from J, leaving 26 bases between. The CDR3 spells CSVLGAPTARVGTEAFF. CDR3 in DNA: TGCAGCGTTCTTGGGGCCCCGACCGCCCGCGTAGGCACTGAAGCTTTCTTT.

This clone was recorded once. The chain links TRBV6-2 or TRBV6-3 to TRBJ1-5; the D is unclear. The germline gives CDR1 MNHEY, CDR2 SVGEGT. V was pared by 6 bases and J by 0 bases, with 9 bases between. The CDR3 sequence is 14 residues long. CDR3 sequence (DNA): TGTGCCAGCAGCCGACTAAATAGCAATCAGCCCCAGCATTTT. This encodes CASSRLNSNQPQHF.

This chain connects TRBV18 to TRBJ2-7; 10 nucleotides agree with TRBD2. The CDR3 extends over 15 amino acids. V dropped 5 bases and J dropped 3; count of bases not matched to a gene: 7. The V gene's germline CDR1 is KGHSH and CDR2 LQKENI. The CDR3 DNA reads as TGTGCCAGCTCATCTCTAGCGGGGGCAGACTACGAGCAGTACTTC. As protein: CASSSLAGADYEQYF.

The chain combines TRBV9 with TRBJ1-2; D gene unclear. The germline V gene has CDR1 SGDLS and CDR2 YYNGEE. The CDR3 is made up of 14 amino acids. Trimming stripped 1 base from V and 8 bases from J, with 15 bases between. In nucleotides, the CDR3 is TGTGCCAGCAGCGTACGGGAGGGAGGGCGAGGCTACACCTTC. Protein: CASSVREGGRGYTF. Supplemented by reference TRBV9 and TRBJ1-2, the full variable domain reads DSGVTQTPKHLITATGQRVTLRCSPRSGDLSVYWYQQSLDQGLQFLIQYYNGEERAKGNILERFSAQQFPDLHSELNLSSLELGDSALYFCASSVREGGRGYTFGSGTRLTVV.

The chain employs TRBV6-1 and TRBJ2-1; 13 bases agree with TRBD2. The CDR3 extends over 15 amino acids. Trimming removed 6 bases from V and 7 bases from J; junction bases left unmatched: 6. CDR1 is MNHNS, CDR2 SASEGT, per germline. The CDR3 DNA reads TGTGCCAGCAGATCGCCGGGACTAGCGGGAAATGAGCAGTTCTTC. This gives the protein CASRSPGLAGNEQFF.

This clone is a singleton in its sample. This chain links TRBV4-3 with TRBJ1-1, with D unresolved. The CDR3 length is 11 residues. Germline V lookup: CDR1 LGHNA, CDR2 YSLEER. V was pared by 7 bases and J by 5 bases, with 8 bases between. CDR3 region: CASNGGTEAFF. CDR3 coding DNA: TGCGCCAGCAATGGAGGGACTGAAGCTTTCTTT.

The chain combines TRBV7-9 with TRBJ2-6, with TRBD1 matching over 7 bases. Trimming at V came to 5 bases and at J to 0 bases, leaving 13 bases not matched to a gene. This CDR3 has 19 amino acids. Germline lookup yields CDR1 SEHNR and CDR2 FQNEAQ (reference sequence). The CDR3 reads CASSETMGQPLSGANVLTF. CDR3 coding DNA: TGTGCCAGCAGCGAGACTATGGGACAGCCTCTCTCTGGGGCCAACGTCCTGACTTTC. Combining the CDR3 with reference TRBV7-9 and TRBJ2-6 gives the whole variable domain DTGVSQNPRHKITKRGQNVTFRCDPISEHNRLYWYRQTLGQGPEFLTYFQNEAQLEKSRLLSDRFSAERPKGSFSTLEIQRTEQGDSAMYLCASSETMGQPLSGANVLTFGAGSRLTVL.

V and J are TRBV5-6 and TRBJ2-3, with 12 bases fitting TRBD2. The V segment lost 3 bases and the J segment 1 base; nucleotides outside the gene matches: 3. The CDR3 loop spans 16 amino acids. CDR1 SGHDT and CDR2 YYEEEE come from the germline V gene. The CDR3 loop reads CASSSRTSGGTDTQYF. The CDR3 DNA sequence: TGTGCCAGCAGCTCAAGGACTAGCGGGGGCACAGATACGCAGTATTTT. The whole variable domain, remainder taken from reference TRBV5-6 and TRBJ2-3, is DAGVTQSPTHLIKTRGQQVTLRCSPKSGHDTVSWYQQALGQGPQFIFQYYEEEERQRGNFPDRFSGHQFPNYSSELNVNALLLGDSALYLCASSSRTSGGTDTQYFGPGTRLTVL.

The V call is TRBV5-1, the J call TRBJ2-1; maybe TRBD2 (6 bases). The germline gives CDR1 SGHRS, CDR2 YFSETQ. The CDR3 runs 16 residues. Trimming cost V 4 bases and J 0 bases, with 14 bases left between them. The DNA for the CDR3 is TGCGCCAGCAGCCCGGAGGGGTTTAGCTCCTACAATGAGCAGTTCTTC. It encodes CASSPEGFSSYNEQFF.

This chain uses TRBV5-1 with TRBJ2-2; TRBD1 matches at 8 bases. CDR3 size: 16 residues. Germline trimming cut 2 bases from V and 1 base from J; bases unmatched to any gene: 4. CDR1 and CDR2 from the germline V gene are SGHRS and YFSETQ. In nucleotides, the CDR3 is TGCGCCAGCAGCTTTCGCAGGGGGCAGAACACCGGGGAGCTGTTTTTT. Translating it yields CASSFRRGQNTGELFF.